This T cell receptor (beta chain) is drawn from a study of blood T cell repertoires in COVID-19. Study as a whole: Both acute and convalescent COVID-19 samples were obtained from the United States, Italy and Spain. Sample material is recorded as cDNA or gDNA derived from T cells, B-cell-depleted T cells, or PBMCs.

Authors' processing steps: Reference gene primer amplification gave estimated nucleated cell counts. Generated by immunoSEQ multiplex PCR, the TCRdb table keeps only in-frame clones and is missing some. V and J calls and clone size are given by that table; D and trimming were obtained from the DNA. Altogether 140,000 to 150,000 clones are present, around 85% being singletons, with the ten largest covering 3%. Germline values: CDR1 MNHNY, CDR2 SVGAGI (reference sequence). Trimming cost V 0 bases and J 7 bases, with 4 bases left between them. The CDR3 loop spans 11 amino acids. The chain couples TRBV6-6 to TRBJ2-7; no definite D call. This clonotype originated in a woman aged 40 to 49 with active or convalescent COVID-19. Sequencing used peripheral blood. The CDR3 nucleotides read TGTGCCAGCAGTTACTCGGAGGAGCAGTACTTC. Translated, it gives CASSYSEEQYF.